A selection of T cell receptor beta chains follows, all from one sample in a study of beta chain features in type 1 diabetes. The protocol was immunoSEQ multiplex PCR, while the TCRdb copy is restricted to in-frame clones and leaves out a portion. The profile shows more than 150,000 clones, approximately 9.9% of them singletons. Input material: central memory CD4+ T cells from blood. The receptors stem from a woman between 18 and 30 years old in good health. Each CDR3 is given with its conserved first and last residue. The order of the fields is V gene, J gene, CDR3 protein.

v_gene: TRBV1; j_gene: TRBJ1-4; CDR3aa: CTSSQGGQTNEKLFF
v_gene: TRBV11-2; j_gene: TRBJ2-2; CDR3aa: CASSRGTSGHTGELFF
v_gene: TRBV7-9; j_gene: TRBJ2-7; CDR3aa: CASSLDLGQGSHEQYF
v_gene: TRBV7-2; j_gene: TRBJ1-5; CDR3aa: CASSLQGSSNQPQHF
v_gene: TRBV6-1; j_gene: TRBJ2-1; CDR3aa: CASSPTGGNEQFF
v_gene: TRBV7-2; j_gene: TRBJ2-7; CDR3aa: CASSLGGRGEQYF
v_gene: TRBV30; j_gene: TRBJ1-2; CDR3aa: CAWSYRDYGYTF
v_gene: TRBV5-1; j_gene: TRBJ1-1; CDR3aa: CASSDGTGMNTEAFF
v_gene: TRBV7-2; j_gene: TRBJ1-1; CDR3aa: CASSLVLGLNTEAFF
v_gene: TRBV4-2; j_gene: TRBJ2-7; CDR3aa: CASSQSTSGGTYEQYF
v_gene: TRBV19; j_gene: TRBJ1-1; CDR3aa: CASRVELNTEAFF
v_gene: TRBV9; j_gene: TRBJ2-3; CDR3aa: CASSKRAGADTQYF
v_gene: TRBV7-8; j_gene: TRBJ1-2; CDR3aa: CASSLARRLWTGKDGYTF
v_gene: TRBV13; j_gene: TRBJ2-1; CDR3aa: CASSRRTSGRWALEQFF
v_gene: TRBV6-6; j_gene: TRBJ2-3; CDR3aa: CASRAGTSTDTQYF
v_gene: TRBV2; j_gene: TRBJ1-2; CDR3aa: CASDLDRTGYTF
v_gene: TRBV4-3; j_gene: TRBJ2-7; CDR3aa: CASSQDRQTSEQYF
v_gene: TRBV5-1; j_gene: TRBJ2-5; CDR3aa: CASSVGQGRETQYF
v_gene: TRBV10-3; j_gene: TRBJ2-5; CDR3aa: CAISESGQGQTQYF
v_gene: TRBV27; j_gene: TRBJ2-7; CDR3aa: CASSFTSGSYEQYF
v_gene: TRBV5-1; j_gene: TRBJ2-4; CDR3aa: CASSFGQGSWNIQYF
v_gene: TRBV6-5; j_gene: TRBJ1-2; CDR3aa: CASSPGRELGYTF
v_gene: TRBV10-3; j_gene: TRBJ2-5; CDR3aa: CAISSGETQYF
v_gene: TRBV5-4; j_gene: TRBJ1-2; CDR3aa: CASSPALDTGLLYGYTF
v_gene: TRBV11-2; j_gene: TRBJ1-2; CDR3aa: CASTREPYGYTF
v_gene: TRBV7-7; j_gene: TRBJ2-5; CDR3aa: CASSLGRLAGGRETQYF
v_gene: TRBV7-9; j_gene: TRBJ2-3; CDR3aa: CASSLGVMTSADTQYF
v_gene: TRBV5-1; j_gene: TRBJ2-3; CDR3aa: CASSPWTGGHGTDTQYF
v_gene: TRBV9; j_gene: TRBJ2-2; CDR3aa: CASGGERSGAGELFF
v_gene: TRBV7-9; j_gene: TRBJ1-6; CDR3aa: CASSAGQRNNSPLHF
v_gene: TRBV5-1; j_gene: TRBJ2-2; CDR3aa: CASRTGGLQTGELFF
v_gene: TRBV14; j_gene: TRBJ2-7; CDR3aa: CASSQDRRNEQYF
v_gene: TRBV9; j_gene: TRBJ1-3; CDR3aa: CASSVLTAGGSGNTIYF
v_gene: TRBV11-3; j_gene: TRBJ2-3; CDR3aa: CASSSPPVAGDSDTQYF
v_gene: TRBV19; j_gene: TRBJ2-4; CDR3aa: CASSMGLGTGNIQYF
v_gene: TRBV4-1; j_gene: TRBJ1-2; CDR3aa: CASSQPDYPHGYTF